These 28 T cell receptor beta chains came from one sample sequenced in a study of cytomegalovirus exposure and HLA in healthy donors. Profiling relied on immunoSEQ multiplex PCR, and the TCRdb table lists in-frame clones only, not all of them. The table lists approximately 150,000 clones, around nine tenths of them singletons. Sequenced: PBMCs. These receptors were obtained from a man in his late teens or twenties in good health and CMV-seropositive.

The chain uses TRBV18 and TRBJ1-6, with 7 bases fitting TRBD1. V gave up 3 bases and J gave up 7 bases; unmatched junction bases: 6. Per germline, CDR1 KGHSH and CDR2 LQKENI. The CDR3 spans 15 residues. The CDR3 bases are TGTGCCAGCTCACCGCAGACAGGGTCCAATTCACCCCTCCACTTT. This codes for CASSPQTGSNSPLHF.

This chain joins TRBV19 and TRBJ2-1; D ambiguous. Germline loops: CDR1 LNHDA, CDR2 SQIVND (reference sequence). Trimming took off 6 bases at V and 4 bases at J, with 10 bases between the two ends. This CDR3 region has 13 residues. CDR3 region: CASSPRGYNEQFF. CDR3 nucleotides: TGTGCCAGTAGCCCTCGAGGTTACAATGAGCAGTTCTTC.

The V and J genes are TRBV5-1 and TRBJ2-3; 12 nucleotides agree with TRBD2. Germline values: CDR1 SGHRS, CDR2 YFSETQ. The CDR3 has 15 residues. Trimming took 3 bases from V and 5 from J; bases not matched to a gene: 4. CDR3 nucleotide sequence: TGCGCCAGCAGCTCTCAGACTAGCGGGAGAGATACGCAGTATTTT. As protein: CASSSQTSGRDTQYF.

The chain recombines TRBV9 with TRBJ2-3, with D uncertain. CDR1 is SGDLS and CDR2 is YYNGEE in the germline V gene. V was cut by 2 bases and J by 2 bases, with 12 bases left in between. The CDR3 length is 15 residues. The CDR3 bases are TGTGCCAGCAGCGTTTTCAGCGAACTCACAGATACGCAGTATTTT. Translation gives CASSVFSELTDTQYF.

The chain has TRBV18 and TRBJ1-1, with D uncertain. Per germline, CDR1 KGHSH and CDR2 LQKENI. Trimming shortened V by 1 base and J by 7 bases, and 10 bases separated the two germline ends. This CDR3 is 13 amino acids long. CDR3 bases: TGTGCCAGCTCACCACGGGCCTCCTTTGAAGCTTTCTTT. This encodes CASSPRASFEAFF.

The genes are TRBV6-1 and TRBJ1-1; a weak D match, TRBD1 (5 bases). Germline values: CDR1 MNHNS, CDR2 SASEGT. The CDR3 sequence is 15 residues long. Trimming shortened V by 3 bases and J by 3 bases, and 14 bases separated the two germline ends. The CDR3: CASSDSDTPYTEAFF. DNA of the CDR3: TGTGCCAGCAGTGACTCGGACACCCCTTACACTGAAGCTTTCTTT.

V usage is TRBV9 and J usage is TRBJ1-1, with 11 bases matching TRBD1. Trimming took 2 bases from V and 4 from J; bases not matched to a gene: 4. This CDR3 contains 15 residues. Germline V gene data show CDR1 as SGDLS and CDR2 as YYNGEE. CDR3 residues: CASSVRTGGFTEAFF. The CDR3, as DNA: TGTGCCAGCAGCGTGCGGACAGGGGGCTTCACTGAAGCTTTCTTT.

The rearrangement joins TRBV6-4 to TRBJ2-2, with D tentatively TRBD1 (6 bases). The CDR3 loop spans 16 amino acids. The V gene's germline CDR1 is MRHNA and CDR2 SNTAGT. The V end was cut by 4 bases, the J end by 3 bases, with 15 bases between. This CDR3 reads CASSAHRVSDTGELFF. In DNA form, the CDR3 reads TGTGCCAGCAGTGCCCACAGGGTCTCAGACACCGGGGAGCTGTTTTTT.

This clone has just one count. The chain recombines TRBV19 with TRBJ2-5, with TRBD1 as a possible D gene (6 bases). The germline V gene has CDR1 LNHDA and CDR2 SQIVND (reference sequence). V was trimmed by 5 bases and J by 6 bases, leaving 16 bases between them. The CDR3 is 14 amino acids. The CDR3 loop reads CASSAEQGRKTQYF. CDR3 nucleotide sequence: TGTGCCAGTAGTGCTGAGCAGGGGCGGAAGACCCAGTACTTC.

The J gene is TRBJ1-5, the V gene TRBV9, with D possibly matching TRBD1 (6 bases). CDR3 length: 16 amino acids. V was clipped by 1 base and J by 6 bases, with 17 bases between them. Per germline, CDR1 SGDLS and CDR2 YYNGEE. The CDR3 region is CASSVPPTGIFQPQHF. The CDR3, as DNA: TGTGCCAGCAGCGTACCCCCCACAGGGATCTTTCAGCCCCAGCATTTT.

V gene TRBV2 combines with J gene TRBJ2-7; 10 nucleotides agree with TRBD1. Germline CDR1 SNHLY, CDR2 FYNNEI. This CDR3 region has 15 residues. J was trimmed by 3 bases and V by 7 bases; bases with no gene match: 9. The CDR3 loop reads CASKQTGGPVYEQYF. The CDR3 DNA follows: TGTGCCAGCAAGCAGACAGGGGGCCCAGTCTACGAGCAGTACTTC.

This chain connects TRBV7-9 to TRBJ1-1, with TRBD1 identical over 11 bases. This CDR3 is built from 14 residues. With V trimmed by 5 bases and J by 3 bases, 2 bases remained unmatched. CDR1 and CDR2 from the germline V gene are SEHNR and FQNEAQ (reference sequence). CDR3 in DNA: TGTGCCAGCAGCACGGGACAGGGGGACACTGAAGCTTTCTTT. It yields the protein CASSTGQGDTEAFF.

This clone was counted a few times. The V and J genes are TRBV18 and TRBJ1-2; D not resolved. Germline V lookup: CDR1 KGHSH, CDR2 LQKENI. V was trimmed by 3 bases and J by 4 bases, leaving 12 bases between them. The CDR3 covers 14 residues. The CDR3 here is CASSPALAGYGYTF. As DNA, the CDR3 is TGTGCCAGCTCACCGGCCCTGGCGGGCTATGGCTACACCTTC. Full variable domain (outside the CDR3, taken from reference TRBV18 and TRBJ1-2): NAGVMQNPRHLVRRRGQEARLRCSPMKGHSHVYWYRQLPEEGLKFMVYLQKENIIDESGMPKERFSAEFPKEGPSILRIQQVVRGDSAAYFCASSPALAGYGYTFGSGTRLTVV.

V usage is TRBV5-1 and J usage is TRBJ2-7, with 9 positions matching TRBD2. Germline assignment: CDR1 SGHRS and CDR2 YFSETQ. After removal of 0 bases from V and 4 bases from J, the junction contained 8 bases not matched to a gene. This CDR3 spans 16 amino acids. CDR3 in DNA: TGCGCCAGCAGCTTGGGGGTTAGCGGGAGAAAGTACGAGCAGTACTTC. As protein: CASSLGVSGRKYEQYF.

In this sample, this clone turned up once. The CDR3 here is CATSRGRGEQYF. In nucleotides, the CDR3 is TGTGCCACCAGCAGGGGGCGGGGGGAGCAGTACTTC. The chain combines TRBV15 with TRBJ2-7; 7 nucleotides agree with TRBD2. Losses at the gene ends were 3 bases for V and 7 bases for J; bases not matched to a gene: 3. This CDR3 is 12 amino acids long. Looked up from germline, CDR1 is LNHNV and CDR2 is YYDKDF (reference sequence).

The chain couples TRBV5-5 to TRBJ2-7, with TRBD1 matching over 7 bases. CDR1 and CDR2 (germline): SGHKS, YYEKEE (reference sequence). Trimming removed 4 bases from V and 0 bases from J; junction bases left unmatched: 7. The CDR3 loop spans 15 amino acids. CDR3 in DNA: TGTGCCAGCAGCGGCGGACAGGCGACCTCCTACGAGCAGTACTTC. It yields the protein CASSGGQATSYEQYF.

CDR3 amino acids: CASSDRTGGRQPQHF. The CDR3 region has the DNA TGTGCCAGCAGTGACCGGACAGGGGGCCGCCAGCCCCAGCATTTT. The chain links TRBV6-1 to TRBJ1-5; TRBD1 aligns across 11 bases. Per the germline V gene, CDR1 is MNHNS and CDR2 is SASEGT. This CDR3 comprises 15 residues. V trimming: 3 bases; J trimming: 7 bases; junction bases outside the gene matches: 5.

This rearrangement joins TRBV5-1 to TRBJ2-7, with 11 bases matching TRBD1. CDR3 length equals 15 residues. Germline lookup yields CDR1 SGHRS and CDR2 YFSETQ. The ends lost 3 bases at V and 6 bases at J; junction bases unmatched: 8. The CDR3 bases are TGCGCCAGCAGCTACGGACAGGGGGCTATTTCCGAGCAGTACTTC. This codes for CASSYGQGAISEQYF.

This clone was picked up a small number of times. The V and J genes are TRBV5-1 and TRBJ2-1; TRBD2 agrees at 9 bases. The germline gives CDR1 SGHRS, CDR2 YFSETQ. This CDR3 spans 15 amino acids. Trimming cost V 2 bases and J 5 bases; bases outside gene matches: 5. CDR3 DNA: TGCGCCAGCAGCTTAGCGGGAGGCGAGAACAATGAGCAGTTCTTC. It yields the protein CASSLAGGENNEQFF. Drawing the rest from reference TRBV5-1 and TRBJ2-1, the complete variable domain is KAGVTQTPRYLIKTRGQQVTLSCSPISGHRSVSWYQQTPGQGLQFLFEYFSETQRNKGNFPGRFSGRQFSNSRSEMNVSTLELGDSALYLCASSLAGGENNEQFFGPGTRLTVL.

The gene calls are TRBV15 and TRBJ1-5, with D possibly TRBD1 on 5 matching bases. The CDR3 extends over 17 amino acids. Between the trimmed V and J ends, which lost 2 bases and 0 bases, there was a span of 14 bases. Germline V CDR1 and CDR2: LNHNV, YYDKDF (reference sequence). As DNA, the CDR3 is TGTGCCACCAGCAGAAAAGCCGGGACTTTTAGCAATCAGCCCCAGCATTTT. This encodes CATSRKAGTFSNQPQHF. Combining the CDR3 with reference TRBV15 and TRBJ1-5 gives the whole variable domain DAMVIQNPRYQVTQFGKPVTLSCSQTLNHNVMYWYQQKSSQAPKLLFHYYDKDFNNEADTPDNFQSRRPNTSFCFLDIRSPGLGDTAMYLCATSRKAGTFSNQPQHFGDGTRLSIL.

The chain recombines TRBV19 with TRBJ2-3, with D possibly being TRBD2 (5 bases). V lost 6 bases, J lost 5 bases, and 18 bases lay in between. The CDR3 has 15 residues. The germline CDR1 and CDR2 sequences are LNHDA and SQIVND (reference sequence). The CDR3 loop reads CASSMGKGVLDTQYF. CDR3 DNA sequence: TGTGCCAGTAGCATGGGAAAGGGAGTTTTAGATACGCAGTATTTT.

The chain joins TRBV9 to TRBJ2-2; a weak D match, TRBD2 (6 bases). The V end lost 0 bases, the J end lost 6 bases, and 18 bases lay between the germline ends. Per germline, CDR1 SGDLS and CDR2 YYNGEE. CDR3 length equals 17 residues. CDR3 coding DNA: TGTGCCAGCAGCGTAGTACCTTCCTTCAGGGAGGCCGGGGAGCTGTTTTTT. Translating it yields CASSVVPSFREAGELFF.

The chain couples TRBV7-6 to TRBJ2-1; 14 nucleotides align to TRBD2. V trimming: 8 bases; J trimming: 7 bases; junction bases outside the gene matches: 4. The V gene's germline CDR1 is SGHVS and CDR2 FNYEAQ. This CDR3 has 14 residues. The CDR3 sequence is CASGGLAGDNEQFF. DNA of the CDR3: TGTGCCAGCGGGGGACTAGCGGGAGATAATGAGCAGTTCTTC.

This clone was detected only a few times. Other DNA sequences within the sample encode an identical CDR3. The rearrangement uses TRBV6-1 and TRBJ1-2, with TRBD1 matching 7 bases. With V trimmed by 3 bases and J by 6 bases, 4 bases remained unmatched. The CDR3 covers 13 residues. Germline CDR1 is MNHNS and CDR2 is SASEGT. CDR3 nucleotide sequence: TGTGCCAGCAGTGAGACAGGGCGTGATGGCTACACCTTC. Encoded protein: CASSETGRDGYTF.

The chain is built from TRBV19 and TRBJ2-7, with D possibly being TRBD1 (7 bases). Germline V CDR1 and CDR2: LNHDA, SQIVND (reference sequence). There are 16 residues in the CDR3. The V and J ends lost 2 bases and 3 bases respectively, with 17 bases between them. The CDR3 spells CASSIPGDSLFYEQYF. The CDR3 DNA follows: TGTGCCAGTAGTATACCGGGGGACAGCCTTTTCTACGAGCAGTACTTC.

This chain connects TRBV2 to TRBJ2-4, with TRBD1 matching 9 bases. The germline CDR1 and CDR2 sequences are SNHLY and FYNNEI. The V and J ends lost 6 bases and 4 bases, in that order; junction bases with no gene match: 4. This CDR3 has 14 amino acids. The CDR3 reads CASRAGTGKNIQYF. DNA for the CDR3: TGTGCCAGCAGGGCCGGGACAGGGAAAAACATTCAGTACTTC.

The CDR3 reads CASGGTDGAYEQYF. The CDR3 DNA sequence: TGTGCCAGCGGGGGGACGGACGGGGCCTACGAGCAGTACTTC. This chain joins TRBV2 and TRBJ2-7; the D gene is possibly TRBD2 (6 bases). Germline V CDR1 and CDR2: SNHLY, FYNNEI. CDR3 length: 14 residues. The V and J ends lost 8 bases and 2 bases respectively, with 16 bases between them.

This clone was recorded once. The genes are TRBV11-2 and TRBJ2-1; 10 bases are shared with TRBD2. After removal of 0 bases from V and 7 bases from J, the junction contained 6 bases not matched to a gene. Germline V gene data show CDR1 as SGHAT and CDR2 as FQNNGV. The CDR3 totals 16 residues. DNA for the CDR3: TGTGCCAGCAGCTTAGAGGCTAGCGGGAGCCTTAATGAGCAGTTCTTC. Encoded protein: CASSLEASGSLNEQFF.